This T cell receptor beta chain stems from a study of human T cells and chemical hapten exposure. Time point in this sample: pre-sensitization, week 0. The sample's treatment: therapeutic diphenylcyclopropenone sensitization with weekly scalp DPC. CDR1 and CDR2 from the germline V gene are MDHEN and SYDVKM. CDR3 length equals 16 residues. V was trimmed by 6 bases and J by 3 bases, leaving 18 bases between them. TCRdb re-called the RACE reads through MiXCR, storing one row per CDR3 protein. The data show some 250,000 distinct CDR3 sequences, around 7.7% seen once. The sample here was whole blood, taken in connection with sensitization to the hapten diphenylcyclopropenone (DPC). This TCR was recovered from a man between 18 and 29 years old with alopecia areata. Some clones in this sample may be carry-over from other donors' samples. This sequence joins TRBV28 and TRBJ1-5, with a possible D match to TRBD1 (5 bases). The CDR3 sequence: CASSQRGAGDNQPQHF. CDR3 DNA sequence: TGTGCCAGCAGCCAACGAGGGGCGGGCGACAATCAGCCCCAGCATTTT.